The T cell receptor beta chain under discussion was sequenced for a study of PD-1 blockade in classical Hodgkin lymphoma. The CDR3 spans 14 residues. Trimming shortened V by 3 bases and J by 5 bases, and 15 bases separated the two germline ends. Germline loops: CDR1 SGDLS, CDR2 YYNGEE. Remarks on this clone: Its antigen is unknown.

Exposure to brentuximab vedotin varied, and each patient had relapsed following autologous stem cell transplantation. Study results and caveats: Reports indicated that newly diagnosed patients had lower baseline TCR diversity than healthy donors did.

TCRdb's table, derived via immunoSEQ multiplex PCR, lists solely in-frame clones and lacks some. The data contain approximately 15,000 clones, about 83% of them singletons. The receptor's source is a human donor with classical Hodgkin lymphoma. The chain links TRBV9 to TRBJ2-7; D might be TRBD1 or TRBD2, each matching 6 bases. Sequencing used peripheral blood mononuclear cells (PBMCs), obtained at baseline. CDR3 nucleotides: TGTGCCAGCAGCGGCCGAGGGGGGAGCCACGAGCAGTACTTC. This translates into CASSGRGGSHEQYF.